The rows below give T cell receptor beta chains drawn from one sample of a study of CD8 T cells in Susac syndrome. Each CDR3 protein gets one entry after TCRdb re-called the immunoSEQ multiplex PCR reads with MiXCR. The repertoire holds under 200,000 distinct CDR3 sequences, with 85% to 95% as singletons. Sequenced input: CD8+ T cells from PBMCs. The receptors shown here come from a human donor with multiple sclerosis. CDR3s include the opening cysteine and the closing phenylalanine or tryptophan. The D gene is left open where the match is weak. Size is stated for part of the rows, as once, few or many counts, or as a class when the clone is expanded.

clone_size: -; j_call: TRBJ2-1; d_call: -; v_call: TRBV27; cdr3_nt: TGTGCCAGCAGTTTGATGAGCTCCTACAATGAGCAGTTCTTC; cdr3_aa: CASSLMSSYNEQFF
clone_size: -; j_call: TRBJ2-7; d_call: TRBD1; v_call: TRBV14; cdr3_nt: TGTGCCAGCAGCTACGGACAGGGACCGTACGAGCAGTACTTC; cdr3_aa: CASSYGQGPYEQYF
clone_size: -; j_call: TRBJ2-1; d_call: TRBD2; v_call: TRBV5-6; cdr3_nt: TGTGCCAGCAGCTTCCGTCGGGGGATAGCGGGCTATGAGCAGTTCTTC; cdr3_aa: CASSFRRGIAGYEQFF
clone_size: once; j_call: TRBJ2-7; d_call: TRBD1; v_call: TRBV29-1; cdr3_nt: TGCAGCGTTGAACGACAGGGGGGTAACGACGAGCAGTACTTC; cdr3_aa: CSVERQGGNDEQYF
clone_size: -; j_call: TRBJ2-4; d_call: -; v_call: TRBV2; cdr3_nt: TGTGCCAGCAGGAACCAGAACATTCAGTACTTC; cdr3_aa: CASRNQNIQYF
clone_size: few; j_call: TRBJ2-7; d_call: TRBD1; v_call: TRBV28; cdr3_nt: TGTGCCAGCAGTTTAGACAGGGACTACGAGCAGTACTTC; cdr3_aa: CASSLDRDYEQYF
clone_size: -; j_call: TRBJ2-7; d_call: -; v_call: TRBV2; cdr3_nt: TGTGCCAGCAGTGAATTTTTTGGCAGCTACGAGCAGTACTTC; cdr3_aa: CASSEFFGSYEQYF
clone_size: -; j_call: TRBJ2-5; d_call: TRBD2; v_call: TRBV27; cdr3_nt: TGTGCCAGCAGTTTATCGTCTATGGCGGGAGTCGAGACCCAGTACTTC; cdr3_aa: CASSLSSMAGVETQYF
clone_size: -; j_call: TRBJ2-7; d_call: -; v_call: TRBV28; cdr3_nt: TGTGCCAGCAGTCCAGGGATGGGCTACGAGCAGTACTTC; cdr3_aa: CASSPGMGYEQYF
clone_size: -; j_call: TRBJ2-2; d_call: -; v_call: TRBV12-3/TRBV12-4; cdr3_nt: TGTGCCAGCAGTCATCTGACAGAATCGAACACCGGGGAGCTGTTTTTT; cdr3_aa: CASSHLTESNTGELFF
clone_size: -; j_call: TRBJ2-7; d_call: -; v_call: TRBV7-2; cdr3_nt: TGTGCCAGCAGCTACGGGACACTAACCTCCGAGCAGTACTTC; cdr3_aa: CASSYGTLTSEQYF
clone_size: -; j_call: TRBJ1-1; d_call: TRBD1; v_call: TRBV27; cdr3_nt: TGTGCCAGCAGTTTGACGCTCGCCCAGGGGGCGGGGAGAGCTTTCTTT; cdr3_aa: CASSLTLAQGAGRAFF
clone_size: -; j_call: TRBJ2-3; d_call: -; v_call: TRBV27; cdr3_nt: TGTGCCAGCAGTTTATCGGCGGAGGGGGGCGGGGCAGATACGCAGTATTTT; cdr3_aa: CASSLSAEGGGADTQYF
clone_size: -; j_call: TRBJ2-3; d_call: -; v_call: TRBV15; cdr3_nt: TGTGCCACCAGCGGGAAGGGTGCAGATACGCAGTATTTT; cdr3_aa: CATSGKGADTQYF
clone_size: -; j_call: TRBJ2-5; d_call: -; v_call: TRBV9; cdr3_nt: TGTGCCAGCAGCGTTGCCTCCCAAGAGACCCAGTACTTC; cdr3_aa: CASSVASQETQYF
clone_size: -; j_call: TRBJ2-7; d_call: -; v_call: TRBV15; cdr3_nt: TGTGCCACCGGAGGGGGGAGGGTGCACGAGCAGTACTTC; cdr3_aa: CATGGGRVHEQYF
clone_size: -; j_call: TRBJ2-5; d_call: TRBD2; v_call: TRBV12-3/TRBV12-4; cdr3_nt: TGTGCCAGCAGTACACCATCCCTAGCGGGGGAAGAGACCCAGTACTTC; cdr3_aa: CASSTPSLAGEETQYF
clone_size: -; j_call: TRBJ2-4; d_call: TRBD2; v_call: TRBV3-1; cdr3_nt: TGTGCCAGCAGCCCCCAGGTAGCTAGCGGGAGTGCCAAAAACATTCAGTACTTC; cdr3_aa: CASSPQVASGSAKNIQYF
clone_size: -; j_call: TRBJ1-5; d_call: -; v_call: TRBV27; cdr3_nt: TGTGCCAGCAGCCTCCAACTAGGGGCGCATCAGCCCCAGCATTTT; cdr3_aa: CASSLQLGAHQPQHF
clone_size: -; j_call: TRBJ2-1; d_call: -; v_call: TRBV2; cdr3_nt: TGTGCCAGCTCTTCACAGTTCTTC; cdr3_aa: CASSSQFF
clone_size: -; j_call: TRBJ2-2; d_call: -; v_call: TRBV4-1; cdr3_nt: TGCGCCAGCAGCCAAGTTCGCAGCCGCACCGGGGAGCTGTTTTTT; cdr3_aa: CASSQVRSRTGELFF
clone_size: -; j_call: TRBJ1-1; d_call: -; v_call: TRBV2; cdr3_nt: TGTGCCAGCATTGTCACTGAAGCTTTCTTT; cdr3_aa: CASIVTEAFF
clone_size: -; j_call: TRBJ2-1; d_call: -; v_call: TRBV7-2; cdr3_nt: TGTGCCAGCAGCTTGGACTCCGGGACTGTCTACAATGAGCAGTTCTTC; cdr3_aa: CASSLDSGTVYNEQFF
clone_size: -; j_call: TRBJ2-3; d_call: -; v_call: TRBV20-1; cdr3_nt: TGCAGTGCTAGAGATCTTGAGCGATCTACAGATACGCAGTATTTT; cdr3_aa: CSARDLERSTDTQYF
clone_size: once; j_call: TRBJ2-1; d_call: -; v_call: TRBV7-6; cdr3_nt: TGTGCCAGCAGCTTAGAGGCGGCCCACAATGAGCAGTTCTTC; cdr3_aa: CASSLEAAHNEQFF
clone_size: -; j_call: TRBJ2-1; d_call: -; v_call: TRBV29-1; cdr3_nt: TGCAGCGTTGATGCTCTGACCGAGTCCTACAATGAGCAGTTCTTC; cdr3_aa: CSVDALTESYNEQFF
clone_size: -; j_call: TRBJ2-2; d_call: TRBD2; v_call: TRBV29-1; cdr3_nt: TGCAGCGTTGAATCTAGCGGGGGGAACACCGGGGAGCTGTTTTTT; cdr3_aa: CSVESSGGNTGELFF
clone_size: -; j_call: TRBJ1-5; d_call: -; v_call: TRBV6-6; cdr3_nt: TGTGCCGTGAGGGATAGCAATCAGCCCCAGCATTTT; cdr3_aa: CAVRDSNQPQHF
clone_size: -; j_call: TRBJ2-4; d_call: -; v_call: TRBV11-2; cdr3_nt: TGTGCCAGCAGCTTACGGACAGATGGGGCCAAAAACATTCAGTACTTC; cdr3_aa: CASSLRTDGAKNIQYF
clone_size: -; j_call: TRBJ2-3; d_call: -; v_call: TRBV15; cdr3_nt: TGTGCCACCAGCATCAAGGCGCTTCCAGATACGCAGTATTTT; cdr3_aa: CATSIKALPDTQYF
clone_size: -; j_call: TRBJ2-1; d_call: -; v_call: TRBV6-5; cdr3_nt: TGTGCCAGCAGTTACTTTGGAACCGGGCCGACGGACAATGAGCAGTTCTTC; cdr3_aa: CASSYFGTGPTDNEQFF
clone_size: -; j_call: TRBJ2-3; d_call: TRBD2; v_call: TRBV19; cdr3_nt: TGTGCCAGTAGTCTACGGACTAGCGGGGGCCCTAGCACAGATACGCAGTATTTT; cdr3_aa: CASSLRTSGGPSTDTQYF
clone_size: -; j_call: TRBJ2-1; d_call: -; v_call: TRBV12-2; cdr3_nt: TGTGCAAGTCGCTTAGCGCTGAAACAGGGTGGCAATGAGCAGTTCTTC; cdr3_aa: CASRLALKQGGNEQFF
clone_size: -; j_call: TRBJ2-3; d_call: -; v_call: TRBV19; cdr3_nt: TGTGCCAGTAGTGGTGGGGACAGCACAGATACGCAGTATTTT; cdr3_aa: CASSGGDSTDTQYF
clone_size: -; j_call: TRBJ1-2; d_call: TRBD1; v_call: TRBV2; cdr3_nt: TGTGCCAGGGGGACAGACGGAATCGATGGCTACACCTTC; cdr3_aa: CARGTDGIDGYTF
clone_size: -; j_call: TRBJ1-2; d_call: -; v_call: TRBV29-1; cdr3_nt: TGCAGCGCCGGCAGGGAGTCGGACTATGGCTACACCTTC; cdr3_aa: CSAGRESDYGYTF
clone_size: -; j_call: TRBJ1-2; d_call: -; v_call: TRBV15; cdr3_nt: TGTGCCACCAGCGCCGGTGCTAACTATGGCTACACCTTC; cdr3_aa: CATSAGANYGYTF
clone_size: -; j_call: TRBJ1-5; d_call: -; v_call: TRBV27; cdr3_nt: TGTGCCAGCAGTATACAGGGTTTGAGCAATCAGCCCCAGCATTTT; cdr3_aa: CASSIQGLSNQPQHF
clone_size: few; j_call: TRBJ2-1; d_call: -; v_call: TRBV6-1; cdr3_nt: TGTGCCATCAGTGAGACTATAATGGATGAGCAGTTCTTC; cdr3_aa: CAISETIMDEQFF
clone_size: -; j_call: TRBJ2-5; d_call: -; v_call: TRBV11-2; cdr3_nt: TGTGCCAGCAGTTGGTCGGGAGAGACCCAGTACTTC; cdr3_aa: CASSWSGETQYF
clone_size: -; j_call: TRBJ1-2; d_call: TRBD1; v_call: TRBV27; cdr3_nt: TGTGCCAGCAGTTCAGGGGGCGAGGATGGCTACACCTTC; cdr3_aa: CASSSGGEDGYTF
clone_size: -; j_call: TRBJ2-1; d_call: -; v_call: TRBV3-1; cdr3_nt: TGTGCCAGCAGCCATCGCGGGGTTAATGAGCAGTTCTTC; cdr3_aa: CASSHRGVNEQFF
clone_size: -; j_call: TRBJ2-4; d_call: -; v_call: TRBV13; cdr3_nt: TGTGCCAGCAGCTTCGAGGGGAACGGAGGGGCCAAAAACATTCAGTACTTC; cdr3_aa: CASSFEGNGGAKNIQYF
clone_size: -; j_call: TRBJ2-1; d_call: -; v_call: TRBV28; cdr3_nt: -; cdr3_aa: CASRDFGNEQFF
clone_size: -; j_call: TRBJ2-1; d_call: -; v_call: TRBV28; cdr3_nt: TGTGCCAGCAGTTTGGTACTAGCCGGTGAGCAGTTCTTC; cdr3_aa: CASSLVLAGEQFF
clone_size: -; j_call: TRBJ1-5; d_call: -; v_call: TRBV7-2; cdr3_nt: TGTGCCAGCAGCTTAGCACAGTATAGCAATCAGCCCCAGCATTTT; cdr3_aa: CASSLAQYSNQPQHF
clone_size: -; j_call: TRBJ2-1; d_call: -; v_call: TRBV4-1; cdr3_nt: TGCGCCAGCAGCCGTGGACAGATCAATGAGCAGTTCTTC; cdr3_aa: CASSRGQINEQFF
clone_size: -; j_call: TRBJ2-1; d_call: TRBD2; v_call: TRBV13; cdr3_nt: TGTGCCAGCAGCTTAGAGGCGGGGGGCGACAATGAGCAGTTCTTC; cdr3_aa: CASSLEAGGDNEQFF
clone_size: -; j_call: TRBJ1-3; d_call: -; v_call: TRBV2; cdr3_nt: TGTGCCAGCAGTGGGTTTCGAAACACCATATATTTT; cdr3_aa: CASSGFRNTIYF
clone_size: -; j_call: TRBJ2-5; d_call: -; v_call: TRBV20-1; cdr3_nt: TGCAGTGCTAGGGGGGTTTTCAGAGAGACCCAGTACTTC; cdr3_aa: CSARGVFRETQYF
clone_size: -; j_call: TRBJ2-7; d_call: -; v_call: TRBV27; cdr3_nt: TGTGCCAGCAGATCGAGAGTCTACGAGCAGTACTTC; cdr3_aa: CASRSRVYEQYF
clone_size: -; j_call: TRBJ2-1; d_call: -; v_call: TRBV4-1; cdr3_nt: TGCGCCAGCAGCGACACCCCCGAAGGGCATGAGCAGTTCTTC; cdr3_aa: CASSDTPEGHEQFF
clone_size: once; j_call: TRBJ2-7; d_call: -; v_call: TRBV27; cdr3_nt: TGTGCCAGCAGTTTCGGGGAGGACTACGAGCAGTACTTC; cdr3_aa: CASSFGEDYEQYF